This TCR beta chain originates from a study of CD8 T cells in ankylosing spondylitis. Study-level points and caveats: There were earlier reports of some motif variants in reactive arthritis synovial fluid and blood. Reportedly, disease-linked clones are significantly enriched in ankylosing spondylitis patients' matched synovial fluid. About 8 highly homologous variants formed a TCR beta motif that appeared characteristic of ankylosing spondylitis blood. A CD8+ phenotype characterized the disease-linked clones, which were relatively rare in peripheral blood.

With molecular barcodes, quantitative 5'-RACE was used to make the TCR beta libraries. TCRdb re-analysed the 5' RACE reads in MiXCR, keeping a single row per CDR3 protein. Among more than 500,000 distinct CDR3 sequences listed, roughly 5.2% were seen once. Trimming removed 6 bases from V and 8 bases from J; junction bases left unmatched: 10. The V gene's germline CDR1 is MRHNA and CDR2 SNTAGT. The CDR3 covers 15 residues. The sample holds many counts of this clonotype. The target antigen is unknown. This clonotype was obtained from a male donor with ankylosing spondylitis. The chain has TRBV6-4 and TRBJ2-2; 9 bases match TRBD1. Sequencing was done on a sample of blood, either unsorted or a sorted T cell fraction (not recorded which). CDR3 protein: CASRPGTGLSGELFF. The CDR3 nucleotides are TGTGCCAGCAGGCCCGGGACAGGGCTATCGGGGGAGCTGTTTTTT.